The 28 T cell receptor beta chains below all came from one sample that was sequenced in a study of shared T cell receptors in the human thymus. Here immunoSEQ multiplex PCR was the method, and the copy in TCRdb shows in-frame clones only, minus some. This sample has 700,000 or so clones, with 70% to 90% found just once. The sample was also linked to a second study, of human thymus T cells.

The sample consisted of thymocytes. These receptors came from a girl less than two years old with a congenital heart defect.

The chain employs TRBV29-1 and TRBJ1-1; D is perhaps TRBD1 (5 bases). CDR1 SQVTM and CDR2 ANQGSEA come from the germline V gene. The CDR3 loop spans 14 amino acids. Between the trimmed V and J ends, which lost 4 bases and 3 bases, there was a span of 15 bases. The CDR3 region is CSVGRGREDTEAFF. CDR3 nucleotide sequence: TGCAGCGTTGGAAGAGGCAGGGAGGACACTGAAGCTTTCTTT.

The count of this clone is one. The chain is built from TRBV5-4 and TRBJ1-1; D gene unclear. This CDR3 spans 15 amino acids. Trimming removed 0 bases at V and 5 bases at J, with 14 bases between. CDR1 and CDR2 (germline): SGHNT, YYREEE (reference sequence). The CDR3 coding sequence is TGTGCCAGCAGCTTGGCCAGATTAAGAAAAACTGAAGCTTTCTTT. Its translation is CASSLARLRKTEAFF.

V gene TRBV6-5 combines with J gene TRBJ1-1, with 8 bases that match TRBD1. V was clipped by 2 bases and J by 5 bases; unmatched bases: 10. CDR1 is MNHEY, CDR2 SVGAGI, per germline. This CDR3 contains 16 residues. The CDR3 sequence is CASSYGGRGLGTEAFF. The DNA of the CDR3 is TGTGCCAGCAGTTACGGTGGCAGGGGGCTAGGAACTGAAGCTTTCTTT.

This rearrangement joins TRBV5-1 to TRBJ1-2; D remains ambiguous. This CDR3 comprises 17 residues. V was cut by 7 bases and J by 2 bases, with 24 bases left in between. CDR1 SGHRS and CDR2 YFSETQ come from the germline V gene. In nucleotides, the CDR3 is TGCGCCAGCCGCAGCCAAAACTACCGGACGGGAAACTATGGCTACACCTTC. Its protein product is CASRSQNYRTGNYGYTF.

V is TRBV10-3 and J is TRBJ2-3; TRBD2 matches 9 bases. Unmatched junction bases numbered 6, after V lost 6 bases and J lost 2 bases. Germline CDR1 ENHRY, CDR2 SYGVKD. The CDR3 consists of 15 residues. The CDR3 region is CAIRSGGLYTDTQYF. The CDR3 DNA sequence: TGTGCCATCAGGAGCGGGGGGTTGTACACAGATACGCAGTATTTT.

This sequence joins TRBV27 and TRBJ2-3, with 7 bases aligning to TRBD1. This CDR3 contains 18 residues. J lost 2 bases, V lost 5 bases, and 16 bases had no gene match. The germline CDR1 and CDR2 sequences are MNHEY and SMNVEV (reference sequence). The CDR3 DNA reads as TGTGCCAGCAGTGAGCGACAGGGCCGGCGGATTGTCACAGATACGCAGTATTTT. It specifies CASSERQGRRIVTDTQYF.

As DNA, the CDR3 is TGTGCCAGCAGGGGGGGAAGACAGAGGAACACCGGGGAGCTGTTTTTT. Protein sequence: CASRGGRQRNTGELFF. This rearrangement joins TRBV7-3 to TRBJ2-2, with TRBD2 as a possible D gene (6 bases). The CDR3 totals 16 residues. Deletions cut 6 bases from V and 1 base from J, with 15 bases between. Per the germline V gene, CDR1 is SGHTA and CDR2 is FQGTGA.

Written as DNA, the CDR3 is TGTGCCAGCAGGCCAGAACAGGGGGCCCTCTACGAGCAGTACTTC. Its protein is CASRPEQGALYEQYF. The rearrangement joins TRBV7-9 to TRBJ2-7, with 9 positions matching TRBD1. Trimming cost V 6 bases and J 3 bases; bases outside gene matches: 9. This CDR3 is built from 15 residues. Germline assignment: CDR1 SEHNR and CDR2 FQNEAQ (reference sequence).

V and J are TRBV14 and TRBJ1-2; weak D call: TRBD1 (6 bases). The CDR3 loop spans 19 amino acids. The V end lost 0 bases, the J end lost 2 bases, and 22 bases lay between the germline ends. Germline V CDR1 and CDR2: SGHDN, FVKESK. The CDR3 sequence is CASSQEAPSQKQGNYGYTF. CDR3 nucleotide sequence: TGTGCCAGCAGCCAAGAGGCCCCATCACAAAAACAGGGCAACTATGGCTACACCTTC.

The V call is TRBV5-6, the J call TRBJ1-1; D is unresolved. Trimming removed 0 bases at V and 1 base at J, with 10 bases between. The germline V gene encodes CDR1 SGHDT and CDR2 YYEEEE. This CDR3 is 15 amino acids long. CDR3 DNA sequence: TGTGCCAGCAGCTTGGCCTGGGGAGAGAACACTGAAGCTTTCTTT. Translating gives CASSLAWGENTEAFF.

This clone was recorded once. J is TRBJ2-3 and V is TRBV7-3; weak D call: TRBD1 (6 bases). The CDR3 covers 17 residues. V gave up 5 bases and J gave up 0 bases, with 18 bases separating them. CDR1 is SGHTA, CDR2 FQGTGA, per germline. CDR3 region: CASSPTQTQGSTDTQYF. The DNA of the CDR3 is TGTGCCAGCAGCCCCACCCAAACACAGGGTAGCACAGATACGCAGTATTTT. The variable domain in full, with the rest retrieved from reference TRBV7-3 and TRBJ2-3, is GAGVSQTPSNKVTEKGKYVELRCDPISGHTALYWYRQSLGQGPEFLIYFQGTGAADDSGLPNDRFFAVRPEGSVSTLKIQRTERGDSAVYLCASSPTQTQGSTDTQYFGPGTRLTVL.

On this clone itself: The missing conserved phenylalanine or tryptophan at the end of this CDR3 makes a read error likely. The DNA is omitted, as the CDR3 cannot be located on it reliably, and the CDR3 follows TCRdb's listing. This sequence joins TRBV20-1 and TRBJ1-1. The CDR3 numbers 10 amino acids, ends counted. CDR1 is DFQATT, CDR2 SNEGSKA, per germline (reference sequence). The CDR3 sequence: CSALRGGFQI.

This clone has a handful of counts. The V gene is TRBV4-2, the J gene TRBJ1-1; weak D call: TRBD1 (5 bases). Per germline, CDR1 LGHNA and CDR2 YNFKEQ. This CDR3 has 17 residues. Trimming removed 3 bases at V and 4 bases at J, with 21 bases between. The CDR3 sequence is CASSHSLLLRGGTEAFF. Here the CDR3 DNA reads TGTGCCAGCAGCCATTCCTTACTCCTGAGGGGAGGCACTGAAGCTTTCTTT.

This clone was recorded only once. The V call is TRBV5-1, the J call TRBJ1-2; unclear D gene. The CDR3 has 15 residues. The V gene lost 4 bases and the J gene lost 1 base, with 14 bases spanning the gap. CDR1 SGHRS and CDR2 YFSETQ come from the germline V gene. CDR3 sequence: CASSQDPRFNYGYTF. The CDR3 DNA reads as TGCGCCAGCAGCCAGGATCCCAGGTTTAACTATGGCTACACCTTC.

V gene TRBV2 combines with J gene TRBJ1-2; 10 nucleotides agree with TRBD1. Germline V gene lookup returns CDR1 SNHLY and CDR2 FYNNEI. The CDR3 consists of 13 residues. V was pared by 3 bases and J by 9 bases, with 4 bases of the junction left unmatched. CDR3 DNA sequence: TGTGCCAGCAGTGATCCGGGACAGGGGTGCTACACCTTC. Protein product: CASSDPGQGCYTF.

This clone was detected only once. The rearrangement joins TRBV28 to TRBJ2-7; TRBD1 matches 7 bases. The CDR3 contains 13 residues. Germline V gene lookup returns CDR1 MDHEN and CDR2 SYDVKM. Losses at the gene ends were 9 bases for V and 4 bases for J; bases not matched to a gene: 9. CDR3 sequence (DNA): TGTGCCAGTGAATCCTGGACAGGATACGAGCAGTACTTC. Translated: CASESWTGYEQYF.

This clone appeared once. At one of its ends the junction is not consistent with the germline gene, which may arise from a read error. The J gene is TRBJ2-1, the V gene TRBV5-6; no reliable D call. CDR3 length: 16 residues. Germline-derived CDR1 and CDR2 are SGHDT and YYEEEE. For the CDR3, the DNA is TGTGCCAGCAGCTTACCCGACCGGGTCACCTCCAATCAGCAGTTCTTC. This translates into CASSLPDRVTSNQQFF.

V usage is TRBV15 and J usage is TRBJ1-5; a possible D gene is TRBD1 (6 bases). This CDR3 has 17 amino acids. Deletions cut 0 bases from V and 3 bases from J, with 15 bases between. CDR1 is LNHNV, CDR2 YYDKDF, per germline (reference sequence). CDR3 amino acids: CATSRDRRGGDNQPQHF. CDR3 in DNA: TGTGCCACCAGCAGAGATCGTCGCGGGGGCGACAATCAGCCCCAGCATTTT.

This sequence joins TRBV28 and TRBJ1-1; D unresolved. The germline gives CDR1 MDHEN, CDR2 SYDVKM. The CDR3 sequence is 13 residues long. Trimming shortened V by 6 bases and J by 3 bases, and 11 bases separated the two germline ends. CDR3 protein: CASSQDGDTEAFF. DNA of the CDR3: TGTGCCAGCAGCCAAGACGGAGACACTGAAGCTTTCTTT.

This chain links TRBV19 with TRBJ2-1; D possibly corresponds to TRBD2 (6 bases). V was trimmed by 6 bases and J by 3 bases, leaving 9 bases between them. The CDR3 is made up of 13 amino acids. Germline CDR1 reads LNHDA; CDR2 reads SQIVND (reference sequence). CDR3 amino acids: CASSMGGYNEQFF. In nucleotides, the CDR3 is TGTGCCAGTAGCATGGGGGGCTACAATGAGCAGTTCTTC.

The chain combines TRBV28 with TRBJ1-5; 7 nucleotides line up with TRBD1. The CDR3 is made up of 14 amino acids. Trimming took 7 bases from V and 5 from J; bases not matched to a gene: 8. CDR1 and CDR2 (germline): MDHEN, SYDVKM. CDR3 protein: CASTLTGHYQPQHF. The DNA for the CDR3 is TGTGCCAGCACCTTGACAGGGCACTATCAGCCCCAGCATTTT. Full variable domain (remainder filled in from reference TRBV28 and TRBJ1-5): DVKVTQSSRYLVKRTGEKVFLECVQDMDHENMFWYRQDPGLGLRLIYFSYDVKMKEKGDIPEGYSVSREKKERFSLILESASTNQTSMYLCASTLTGHYQPQHFGDGTRLSIL.

This clone was found a few times. The rearrangement links TRBV2 to TRBJ2-2, with 13 bases lining up with TRBD2. Trimming removed 0 bases from V and 4 bases from J; junction bases left unmatched: 5. Germline lookup yields CDR1 SNHLY and CDR2 FYNNEI. The CDR3 sequence is 18 residues long. The CDR3 DNA is TGTGCCAGCAGTGAAGCGCGATGGACTAGCGGGGGCACCGGGGAGCTGTTTTTT. This codes for CASSEARWTSGGTGELFF.

The chain combines TRBV14 with TRBJ2-5; D perhaps matches TRBD2 (6 bases). The germline gives CDR1 SGHDN, CDR2 FVKESK. V lost 1 base to trimming and J lost 4 bases, with 10 bases between them. This CDR3 region has 14 residues. The CDR3 is CASSQGDSGETQYF. Written as DNA, the CDR3 is TGTGCCAGCAGCCAAGGGGATAGCGGAGAGACCCAGTACTTC.

V and J are TRBV27 and TRBJ1-1; D is uncertain. Germline CDR1 MNHEY, CDR2 SMNVEV (reference sequence). This CDR3 has 11 amino acids. Deletions cut 6 bases from V and 2 bases from J, with 4 bases between. CDR3 DNA sequence: TGTGCCAGCAGCTCCAACACTGAAGCTTTCTTT. Encoded protein: CASSSNTEAFF.

This chain joins TRBV19 and TRBJ1-2; possibly TRBD1 for D (6 bases). Trimming removed 5 bases at V and 6 bases at J, with 16 bases between. The CDR3 has 14 residues. CDR1 is LNHDA and CDR2 is SQIVND in the germline V gene (reference sequence). CDR3 loop: CASSVRAGADGYTF. The CDR3 DNA reads as TGTGCCAGTAGTGTCCGGGCGGGGGCCGATGGCTACACCTTC.

The chain uses TRBV7-2 and TRBJ2-7; 9 bases fit TRBD2. The V gene's germline CDR1 is SGHTA and CDR2 FQGNSA. There are 15 residues in the CDR3. J lost 3 bases, V lost 5 bases, and 8 bases had no gene match. The CDR3 bases are TGTGCCAGCAGCCCGGAGCGGGGGGTGGGCTACGAGCAGTACTTC. As protein: CASSPERGVGYEQYF.

V gene TRBV5-6 combines with J gene TRBJ2-7; no definite D call. CDR3 length: 14 amino acids. Germline assignment: CDR1 SGHDT and CDR2 YYEEEE. Trimming pared 2 bases from V and 6 bases from J, leaving 15 bases between. CDR3: CASSFVLSLGEQYF. Written as DNA, the CDR3 is TGTGCCAGCAGCTTTGTATTATCCCTAGGCGAGCAGTACTTC.

With regard to this clone: This sample also contains other DNA sequences that code for the same CDR3. This chain connects TRBV5-1 to TRBJ1-4, with 9 bases lining up with TRBD1. After removal of 3 bases from V and 7 bases from J, the junction contained 4 bases not matched to a gene. The CDR3 has 14 amino acids. CDR1 is SGHRS and CDR2 is YFSETQ in the germline V gene. The CDR3 DNA sequence: TGCGCCAGCAGCTCGGGACAGGGAGGTGAAAAACTGTTTTTT. Translated, it gives CASSSGQGGEKLFF.